These T cell receptor beta chains were read from a single sample in a study of graft-versus-host responses after intestinal transplantation. The repertoire was sequenced with immunoSEQ multiplex PCR; TCRdb's copy has only in-frame clones and lacks some. The sample shows around 21,000 clones, about 65% of them seen only once. Sequencing was performed on ileum tissue, taken less than 21 days after intestinal transplant. The receptors come from a human patient who received an intestinal transplant, so some T cells may come from the graft donor. CDR3s include the opening cysteine and the closing phenylalanine or tryptophan. A D gene is named only where the DNA matches it firmly. Clone size is given for some rows only: seen once, a few or many times, or a class if the clone is expanded.

j_gene	d_gene	v_gene	abundance	CDR3aa	CDR3nt
TRBJ2-1	TRBD2	TRBV4-1	NA	CASSLEGLVNNEQFF	TGCGCCAGCAGCCTGGAGGGACTAGTCAACAATGAGCAGTTCTTC
TRBJ1-2	TRBD1	TRBV25-1	NA	CASSRQGSNYGYTF	TGTGCCAGCAGTAGACAGGGATCCAACTATGGCTACACCTTC
TRBJ1-1	NA	TRBV27	NA	CASSSSGARTEAFF	TGTGCCAGCAGTTCCTCAGGGGCCCGCACTGAAGCTTTCTTT
TRBJ1-1	NA	TRBV9	NA	CASSASGTPSREAFF	TGTGCCAGCAGCGCCTCAGGGACACCCTCCCGTGAAGCTTTCTTT
TRBJ2-1	NA	TRBV5-1	NA	CASSFKTGTYNYNEQFF	TGCGCCAGCAGCTTTAAGACCGGGACATATAACTACAATGAGCAGTTCTTC
TRBJ2-1	NA	TRBV7-2	NA	CASSPLAFSSYNEQFF	TGTGCCAGCAGTCCCCTAGCGTTTAGCTCCTACAATGAGCAGTTCTTC
TRBJ2-1	NA	TRBV5-1	NA	CASSPETYGPMNNEQFF	TGCGCCAGCAGCCCTGAGACTTACGGTCCCATGAACAATGAGCAGTTCTTC
TRBJ2-4	NA	TRBV7-2	NA	CASSLAAGMTKNIQYF	TGTGCCAGCAGCTTAGCTGCCGGGATGACCAAAAACATTCAGTACTTC
TRBJ1-2	TRBD1	TRBV7-2	few	CASSRARTGLANYGYTF	TGTGCCAGCAGTCGGGCCCGGACAGGATTAGCTAACTATGGCTACACCTTC
TRBJ1-1	NA	TRBV4-2	NA	CASSRVDLNTEAFF	TGTGCCAGCAGCCGAGTTGATTTGAACACTGAAGCTTTCTTT
TRBJ2-3	NA	TRBV21-1	NA	CASDRGTDTQYF	TGTGCCAGCGACAGGGGCACAGATACGCAGTATTTT
TRBJ2-6	NA	TRBV4-2	NA	CASSQLVVSSGANVLTF	TGTGCCAGCAGCCAGTTGGTCGTCAGCTCTGGGGCCAACGTCCTGACTTTC
TRBJ2-3	TRBD1	TRBV11-2	NA	CASSLVPQGSTDTQYF	TGTGCCAGCAGCTTAGTCCCACAGGGGAGCACAGATACGCAGTATTTT
TRBJ2-7	TRBD2	TRBV27	once	CASSTRTSGSWTYEQYF	TGTGCCAGCAGTACCCGGACTAGCGGGAGTTGGACCTACGAGCAGTACTTC
TRBJ1-5	NA	TRBV27	NA	CASSFGVNQPQHF	TGTGCCAGCAGTTTCGGGGTGAATCAGCCCCAGCATTTT
TRBJ2-1	NA	TRBV10-1	few	CASSEQGNEQFF	TGCGCCAGCAGTGAGCAGGGGAATGAGCAGTTCTTC
TRBJ2-7	TRBD2	TRBV4-1	NA	CASSQESRRGAYEQYF	TGCGCCAGCAGCCAAGAGTCCAGACGGGGGGCCTACGAGCAGTACTTC
TRBJ2-7	TRBD1	TRBV9	NA	CASSVGSGTGIWYEQYF	TGTGCCAGCAGCGTAGGGTCCGGGACAGGGATCTGGTACGAGCAGTACTTC
TRBJ1-5	NA	TRBV6-5	NA	CASSSSVTGGRPQHF	TGTGCCAGCAGTTCAAGCGTGACAGGAGGTCGGCCCCAGCATTTT
TRBJ2-7	NA	TRBV27	NA	CASSLSSPYEQYF	TGTGCCAGCAGTTTATCCTCCCCCTACGAGCAGTACTTC
TRBJ2-5	TRBD2	TRBV9	NA	CASSVVSGGETQYF	TGTGCCAGCAGCGTAGTATCGGGGGGGGAGACCCAGTACTTC
TRBJ2-7	TRBD2	TRBV4-2	few	CASSQESVAGLLYEQYF	TGTGCCAGCAGCCAAGAATCGGTAGCGGGGCTTTTATACGAGCAGTACTTC
TRBJ1-5	NA	TRBV7-6	NA	CASSFGTPYSNQPQHF	TGTGCCAGCAGTTTCGGGACACCGTATAGCAATCAGCCCCAGCATTTT
TRBJ2-1	NA	TRBV10-3	NA	CAISDGVRNEQFF	TGTGCCATCAGTGACGGGGTTCGGAATGAGCAGTTCTTC
TRBJ1-1	NA	TRBV7-9	NA	CASSLGGPTEAFF	TGTGCCAGCAGCTTAGGGGGGCCCACTGAAGCTTTCTTT
TRBJ1-2	NA	TRBV4-2	NA	CASSQDPGWDYGYTF	TGTGCCAGCAGCCAAGATCCGGGGTGGGACTATGGCTACACCTTC
TRBJ2-3	TRBD1	TRBV7-9	NA	CASSLGQGDTDTQYF	TGTGCCAGCAGCTTGGGACAGGGGGACACAGATACGCAGTATTTT
TRBJ2-7	NA	TRBV7-9	NA	CASSSGHRAAYEQYF	TGTGCCAGCAGCTCTGGGCACAGGGCGGCCTACGAGCAGTACTTC
TRBJ1-5	NA	TRBV6-5	NA	CASSLGNQPQHF	TGTGCCAGCAGTCTCGGGAACCAGCCCCAGCATTTT
TRBJ2-3	NA	TRBV9	NA	CASSSDTFLYDTQYF	TGTGCCAGCAGCTCGGACACCTTCCTATACGATACGCAGTATTTT
TRBJ1-2	NA	TRBV19	NA	CASSMVGGSGSGGYTF	TGTGCCAGTAGCATGGTGGGAGGCAGCGGGAGTGGTGGCTACACCTTC
TRBJ2-4	TRBD1	TRBV6-5	NA	CASSRDREPNIQYF	TGTGCCAGCAGCCGGGACAGGGAACCAAACATTCAGTACTTC
TRBJ1-5	NA	TRBV6-5	NA	CASSPDRSNQPQHF	TGTGCCAGCAGCCCTGACAGGAGCAATCAGCCCCAGCATTTT
TRBJ2-1	NA	TRBV7-9	NA	CASSDYEQFF	TGTGCCAGCAGTGACTATGAGCAGTTCTTC
TRBJ2-5	NA	TRBV5-6	NA	CASSLGGIKFYF	TGTGCCAGCAGCTTAGGCGGTATAAAGTTTTACTTC
TRBJ2-7	TRBD2	TRBV4-2	NA	CASSQEMVAGSYEQYF	TGTGCCAGCAGCCAAGAGATGGTAGCGGGATCCTACGAGCAGTACTTC
TRBJ1-2	NA	TRBV9	few	CASSGGGGPNYGYTF	TGTGCCAGCAGCGGGGGGGGTGGGCCGAACTATGGCTACACCTTC
TRBJ2-7	TRBD2	TRBV6-6	NA	CASSLTSGGYEQYF	TGTGCCAGCAGTTTAACTAGCGGGGGCTACGAGCAGTACTTC
TRBJ1-5	NA	TRBV6-5	NA	CASTPPDRSNQPQHF	TGTGCCAGCACCCCCCCCGACAGATCTAATCAGCCCCAGCATTTT
TRBJ2-1	TRBD2	TRBV25-1	NA	CASSASLAGGPNEQFF	TGTGCCAGCAGTGCCTCTCTAGCGGGGGGGCCGAATGAGCAGTTCTTC
TRBJ2-7	NA	TRBV6-1	NA	CASSTRGNSYEQYF	TGTGCCAGCAGTACACGCGGGAACTCCTACGAGCAGTACTTC
TRBJ1-4	TRBD1	TRBV4-1	NA	CASSLLGGVGEKLFF	TGCGCCAGCAGCCTATTAGGGGGCGTCGGTGAAAAACTGTTTTTT
TRBJ1-3	NA	TRBV27	NA	CASSLNPPLSGNTIYF	TGTGCCAGCAGTCTAAACCCCCCCCTCTCTGGAAACACCATATATTTT
TRBJ2-1	TRBD2	TRBV30	few	CAWTSGAGEQFF	TGTGCCTGGACTAGCGGGGCGGGTGAGCAGTTCTTC
TRBJ2-1	NA	TRBV19	NA	CASSIGWGPGYEQFF	TGTGCCAGTAGTATAGGGTGGGGTCCGGGGTATGAGCAGTTCTTC
TRBJ1-4	NA	TRBV10-1	NA	CASSEETGGPEKLFF	TGCGCCAGCAGTGAGGAAACAGGTGGACCTGAAAAACTGTTTTTT
TRBJ2-7	TRBD1	TRBV6-5	NA	CASSLGTGFTYEQYF	TGTGCCAGCAGCCTCGGGACAGGGTTTACCTACGAGCAGTACTTC
TRBJ2-7	TRBD1	TRBV7-8	NA	CASSSWTGAYEQYF	TGTGCCAGCAGCTCTTGGACAGGGGCCTACGAGCAGTACTTC
TRBJ1-2	NA	TRBV5-1	NA	CASSLWHRNYGYTF	TGCGCCAGCAGCTTGTGGCACAGGAACTATGGCTACACCTTC
TRBJ2-1	NA	TRBV12-5	NA	CASGLVGVLRLFSYNEQFF	TGTGCTAGTGGTTTGGTAGGGGTATTACGGCTGTTCTCCTACAATGAGCAGTTCTTC
TRBJ2-3	NA	TRBV7-2	NA	CASSLFPLGSARTDTQYF	TGTGCCAGCAGCTTATTCCCCCTGGGTAGCGCACGCACAGATACGCAGTATTTT
TRBJ1-2	NA	TRBV5-1	NA	CASSLQGWDGYTF	TGCGCCAGCAGCTTACAGGGTTGGGATGGCTACACCTTC
TRBJ2-4	TRBD1	TRBV5-3	NA	CARSWTGAKNIQYF	TGTGCCAGAAGCTGGACAGGGGCCAAAAACATTCAGTACTTC
TRBJ2-3	TRBD2	TRBV28	NA	CASSRTSGRTDTQYF	TGTGCCAGCAGCAGGACTAGCGGGAGGACAGATACGCAGTATTTT